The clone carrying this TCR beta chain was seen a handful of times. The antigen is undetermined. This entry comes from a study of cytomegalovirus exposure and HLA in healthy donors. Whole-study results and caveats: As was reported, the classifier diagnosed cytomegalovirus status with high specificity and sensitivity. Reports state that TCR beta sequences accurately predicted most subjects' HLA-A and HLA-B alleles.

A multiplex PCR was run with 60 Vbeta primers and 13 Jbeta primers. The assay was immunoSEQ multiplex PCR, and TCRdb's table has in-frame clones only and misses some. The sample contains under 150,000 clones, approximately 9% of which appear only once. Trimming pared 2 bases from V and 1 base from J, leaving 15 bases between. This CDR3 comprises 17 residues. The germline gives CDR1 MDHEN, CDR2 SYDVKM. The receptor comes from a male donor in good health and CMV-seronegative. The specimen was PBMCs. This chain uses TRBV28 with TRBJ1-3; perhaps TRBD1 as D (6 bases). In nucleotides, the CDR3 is TGTGCCAGCAGTTTACCTCGAGGGGGAAATTCTGGAAACACCATATATTTT. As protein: CASSLPRGGNSGNTIYF.